This TCR beta chain was recorded in a study of blood T cell repertoires in COVID-19. The table came from immunoSEQ multiplex PCR; TCRdb's copy has only in-frame clones and leaves some out. Found here are approximately 120,000 clones, about four fifths of them singletons; the top ten hold approximately 12%. This clone was recorded only once. The CDR3 is 13 residues long. Germline V gene lookup returns CDR1 SGHKS and CDR2 YYEKEE (reference sequence). V shed 6 bases, J shed 3 bases, and the junction held 5 bases outside the gene matches. This receptor was identified in a man between 60 and 75 years old with acute or convalescent COVID-19. The sequenced sample consisted of peripheral blood. The chain employs TRBV5-5 and TRBJ2-5; 7 bases fit TRBD2. DNA of the CDR3: TGTGCCAGCACCTGGGGGGGTGAAGAGACCCAGTACTTC. Translation: CASTWGGEETQYF.